A single TCR beta chain is shown here with its context. In germline, CDR1 is SGDLS, CDR2 YYNGEE. The CDR3 is 15 amino acids. V gave up 3 bases and J gave up 2 bases, with 12 bases separating them. The use of a sample-barcoded 5' primer and a J-beta primer mix characterized a second PCR of about 6 to 12 cycles. MiXCR, run by TCRdb on the 5' RACE reads, gives a single entry per CDR3 protein. The sample has over 950,000 distinct CDR3 sequences, around two fifths seen once. This specimen belongs to a study of blood T cells in healthy people across ages. The receptor was isolated from a man aged 18 to 29 in good health. What was sequenced was blood. The V gene is TRBV9, the J gene TRBJ1-5; D unclear. CDR3 sequence reads: CASSEGPVGNQPQHF. CDR3 nucleotides: TGTGCCAGCAGCGAGGGCCCGGTGGGCAATCAGCCCCAGCATTTT.